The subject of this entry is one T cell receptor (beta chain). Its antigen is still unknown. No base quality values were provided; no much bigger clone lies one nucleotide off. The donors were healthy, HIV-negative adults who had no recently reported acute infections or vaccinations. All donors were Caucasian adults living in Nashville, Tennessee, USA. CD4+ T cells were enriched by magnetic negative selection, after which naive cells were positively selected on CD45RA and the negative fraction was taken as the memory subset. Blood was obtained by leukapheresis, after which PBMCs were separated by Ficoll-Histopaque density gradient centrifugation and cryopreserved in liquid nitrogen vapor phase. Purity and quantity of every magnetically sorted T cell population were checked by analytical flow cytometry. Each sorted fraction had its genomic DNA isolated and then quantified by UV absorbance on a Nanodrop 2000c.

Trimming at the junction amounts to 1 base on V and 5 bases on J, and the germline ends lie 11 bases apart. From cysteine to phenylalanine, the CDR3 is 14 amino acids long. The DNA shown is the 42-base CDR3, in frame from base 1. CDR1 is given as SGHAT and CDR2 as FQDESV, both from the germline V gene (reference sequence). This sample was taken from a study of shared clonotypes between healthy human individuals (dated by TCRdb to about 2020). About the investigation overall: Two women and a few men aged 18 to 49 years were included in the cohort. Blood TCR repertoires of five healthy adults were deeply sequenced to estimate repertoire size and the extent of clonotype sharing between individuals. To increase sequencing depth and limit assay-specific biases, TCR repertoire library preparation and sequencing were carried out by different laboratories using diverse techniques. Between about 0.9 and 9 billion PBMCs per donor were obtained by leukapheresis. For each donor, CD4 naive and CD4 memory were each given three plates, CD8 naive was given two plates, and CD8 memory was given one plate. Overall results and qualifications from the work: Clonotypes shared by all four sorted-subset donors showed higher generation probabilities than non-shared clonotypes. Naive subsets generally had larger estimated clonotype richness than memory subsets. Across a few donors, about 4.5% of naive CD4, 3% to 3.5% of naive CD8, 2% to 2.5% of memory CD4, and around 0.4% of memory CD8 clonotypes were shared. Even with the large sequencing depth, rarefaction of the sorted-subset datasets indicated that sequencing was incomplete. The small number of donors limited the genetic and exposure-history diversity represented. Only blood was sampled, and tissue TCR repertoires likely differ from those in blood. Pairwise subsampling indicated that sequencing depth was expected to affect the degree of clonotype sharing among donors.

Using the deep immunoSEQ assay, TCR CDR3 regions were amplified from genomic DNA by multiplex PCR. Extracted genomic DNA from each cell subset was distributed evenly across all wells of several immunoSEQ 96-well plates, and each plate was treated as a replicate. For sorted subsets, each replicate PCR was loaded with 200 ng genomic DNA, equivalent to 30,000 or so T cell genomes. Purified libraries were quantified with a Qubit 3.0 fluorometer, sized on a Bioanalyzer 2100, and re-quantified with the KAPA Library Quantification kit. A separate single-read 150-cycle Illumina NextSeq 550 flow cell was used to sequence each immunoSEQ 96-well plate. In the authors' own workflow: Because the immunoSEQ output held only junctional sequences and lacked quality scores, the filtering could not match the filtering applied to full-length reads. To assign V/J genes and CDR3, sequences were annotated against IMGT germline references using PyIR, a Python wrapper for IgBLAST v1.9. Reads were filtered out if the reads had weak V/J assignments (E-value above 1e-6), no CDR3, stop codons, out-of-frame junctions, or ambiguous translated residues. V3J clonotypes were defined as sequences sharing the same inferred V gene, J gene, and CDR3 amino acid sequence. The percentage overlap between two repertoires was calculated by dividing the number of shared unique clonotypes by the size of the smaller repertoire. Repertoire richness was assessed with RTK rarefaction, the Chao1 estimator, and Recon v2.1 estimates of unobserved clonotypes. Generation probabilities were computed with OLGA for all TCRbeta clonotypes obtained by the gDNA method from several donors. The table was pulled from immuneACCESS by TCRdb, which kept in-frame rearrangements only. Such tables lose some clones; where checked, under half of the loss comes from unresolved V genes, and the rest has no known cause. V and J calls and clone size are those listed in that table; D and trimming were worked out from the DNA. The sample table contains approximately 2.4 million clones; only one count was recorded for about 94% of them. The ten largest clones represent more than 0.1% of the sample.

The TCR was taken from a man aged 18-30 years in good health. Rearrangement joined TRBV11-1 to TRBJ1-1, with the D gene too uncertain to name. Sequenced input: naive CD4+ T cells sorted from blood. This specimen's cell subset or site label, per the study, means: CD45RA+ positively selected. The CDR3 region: CASSLGLSRTEAFF. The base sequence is TGTGCCAGCAGCTTAGGACTATCAAGGACTGAAGCTTTCTTT.